This T cell receptor beta chain was obtained from a study of cytomegalovirus exposure and HLA in healthy donors. PCR employed 60 Vbeta and 13 Jbeta primers. Sequencing used immunoSEQ multiplex PCR; TCRdb keeps in-frame clones, though not all of them. The sample records about 110,000 clones, 76% being singletons. Note on this clone: Its antigen is not identified.

CDR3 length equals 12 residues. Germline values: CDR1 MNHNY, CDR2 SVGAGI (reference sequence). V was trimmed by 7 bases and J by 5 bases, leaving 9 bases between them. Study results and caveats: In a later analysis, about 17,000 TCR beta sequences were associated with HLA alleles at 0.05 false discovery rate.

The J gene is TRBJ1-5, the V gene TRBV6-6, with no clear D. This receptor was taken from a man in his thirties or forties in good health and CMV-seropositive. The sequenced sample consisted of PBMCs. The CDR3: CASTLADQPQHF. The DNA of the CDR3 is TGTGCCAGCACGCTAGCCGATCAGCCCCAGCATTTT.